Sequencing of this T cell receptor (beta chain) was carried out in a study of blood T cell repertoires in COVID-19. V shed 7 bases and J shed 1 base, with 10 bases lying between them. The CDR3 runs to 13 residues. CDR1 and CDR2 (germline): SEHNR, FQNEAQ (reference sequence). Libraries were prepared by immunoSEQ multiplex PCR; TCRdb keeps only in-frame clonotypes and omits some of them. This sample carries a few hundred thousand clones, 89% of them seen once, and the ten largest clones take under 15%. This chain connects TRBV7-9 to TRBJ2-5; possibly TRBD2 for D (5 bases). The source of this sequence is a woman aged 60-70 years with acute or convalescent COVID-19. The sample consisted of peripheral blood. This CDR3 reads CASIRETQETQYF. As DNA, the CDR3 is TGTGCCAGCATCCGGGAAACCCAAGAGACCCAGTACTTC.